One T cell receptor (beta chain) is described in this entry. Its antigen is not yet known. Base quality data are lacking; no much larger clone is found one base away. Each clonotype received, on average, 10x coverage in deep resolution sequencing performed on a MiSeq, where the target depth lay between 1 in 1 million and 1 in 200,000 T cells. The immunoSEQ hsTCRB Kit was used to generate TCR beta libraries. The authors' pipeline ran thus. The data were analyzed with ImmunoSEQ Analyzer and ImmunoSEQ Data Assistant, and V, D and J gene assignments followed IMGT definitions. Clonality was computed as one minus normalized Shannon entropy of productive rearrangement frequencies, ranging from 0 to 1. Only overrepresented clonotypes making up at least 0.05% of the repertoire of each patient were included in the public clonotype analysis. Repertoires from some twelve age-matched healthy donors in immuneACCESS were used as clonality controls. TCRdb holds this immuneACCESS table with in-frame rearrangements only. Some clones are missing; in checked studies, unresolved V genes explain under half, and the rest has no known cause. That table supplies the V and J calls and clone size; D and trimming were determined from the DNA. This sample is represented by about 56,000 clones; over 55% of them were singletons. The leading ten clones occupy around 21% of the sample.

The record originates from a study of cytotoxic CD8 clonotypes in ibrutinib-treated CLL (dated by TCRdb to the early 2020s). Regarding the study in general: The cohort included roughly 15 treatment-naive and eleven to twelve relapsed/refractory patients; some 18 were IGHV unmutated. Partial responses were observed in 24 patients and complete responses in 2; after a median follow-up of around 68 months, remission was maintained in around 14 patients and progression was observed in roughly 12. An average of approximately 260,000 productive templates and some 99,000 productive rearrangements was obtained per sample. Response samples were obtained after a median of approximately 12 months of treatment, with a range of about 6 to 36 months. Of the approximately 91 people in the trial, about 27 had longitudinal samples available. Every sample from remission and from progressive disease was obtained while the patients were still on ibrutinib. Cryopreserved peripheral blood mononuclear cells were obtained prior to treatment, at the time of response, and at either disease progression or sustained remission. The full study reports these points: Public clonotypes were found to be uncommon and were observed to contract or remain stable during treatment; the increase in clonality was shown to reflect expansion of private clonotypes at ibrutinib response. Clonality increased at ibrutinib response, stayed stable in sustained remission, and fell back toward baseline at progression. Sampling times were not matched between patients in sustained remission and patients whose disease was progressing, and lymph node repertoires were not examined. Baseline clonality was found to be higher than that of age-matched healthy donors and was strongly correlated with circulating CD8+ T-cell counts.

This specimen's time point label, per the study, means: approximately 25 months on ibrutinib. For TCR beta library preparation, roughly 2 micrograms of genomic DNA were extracted from the cryopreserved PBMCs. Longitudinal blood samples from CLL patients on ibrutinib monotherapy underwent high-throughput TCR beta sequencing. The patients were enrolled in a single-center, open-label phase 2 trial of ibrutinib monotherapy. Reading the germline V gene (reference sequence) gives CDR1 LNHDA and CDR2 SQIVND. The CDR3 runs 13 residues from the cysteine to the phenylalanine. The retained sequence is limited to the CDR3, 39 bases, with the frame set at the first base. A distance of 12 bases separates the germline ends of V and J, which lose 3 bases and 6 bases respectively.

The sample in question was PBMCs, obtained after 24 months of ibrutinib treatment. The chain links TRBV19 with TRBJ2-7, and TRBD2 may be the D gene, going by 5 matching bases. This clonotype originated in a human donor with chronic lymphocytic leukemia. Here is the DNA: TGTGCCAGTAGTATGATGAGAGGGCGCGAGCAGTACTTC. It translates as CASSMMRGREQYF. Here the CDR3 is joined to the reference TRBV19 and TRBJ2-7 genes, and the full variable domain is: DGGITQSPKYLFRKEGQNVTLSCEQNLNHDAMYWYRQDPGQGLRLIYYSQIVNDFQKGDIAEGYSVSREKKESFPLTVTSAQKNPTAFYLCASSMMRGREQYFGPGTRLTVT.